This T cell receptor (beta chain) was captured in a study of vaccination effects on CD4 cells after COVID-19. Per germline, CDR1 ENHRY and CDR2 SYGVKD. This CDR3 has 16 residues. Unmatched junction bases numbered 5, after V lost 3 bases and J lost 3 bases. Antigen-specific CD4+ T cells were first expanded with viral peptide pools by the ViraFEST assay and only then sequenced. Cultured cells yielded isolated CD4+ T cells after 10 days. Neither prior SARS-CoV-2 infection nor positive nucleocapsid antibodies were present in the vaccine recipients. Wells of around 2.2 million PBMC each were grown with 8.5 to 10 IU/ml IL-2 and approximately 9.5 ug/ml peptides. Cells had half their medium changed to IL-2 medium on days 3 and 7. With regard to this clone: Its specificity is not known.

General study findings and limits: Early post-infection timepoints were missing from the study, which also had few convalescent patients. Marked clonal contraction of both clone types appeared late after vaccination.

Repertoires were generated with immunoSEQ multiplex PCR, while TCRdb's copy carries only in-frame clones and drops some. The sample records tens of thousands of clones, around two thirds being singletons. The genes are TRBV10-3 and TRBJ2-2, with 9 nucleotides matching TRBD2. The clonotype comes from a human donor who received a COVID-19 vaccine. This specimen consisted of CD4+ T cells from PBMCs cultured with HCoV-OC43 spike peptides, obtained before COVID-19 vaccination. Subset in this sample: HCoV-OC43 spike overlapping peptide pool stimulation. The CDR3 DNA follows: TGTGCCATCAGTGATGGGAGCGGGAGGCACACCGGGGAGCTGTTTTTT. This translates into CAISDGSGRHTGELFF.